Described below is a single T cell receptor (beta chain) sequence and its context. These data come from a study of technical replicates of blood from several donors. Generated by immunoSEQ multiplex PCR, the TCRdb table keeps only in-frame clones and is missing some. In the table there are 95,000 to 100,000 clones, approximately 96% of which are singletons. The source of this sequence is a human donor in good health. The sample taken for sequencing was T cells isolated from PBMCs.

CDR3 residues: CASSSLSSTGELFF. In nucleotides, the CDR3 is TGTGCCAGCAGCTCCCTAAGCTCCACCGGGGAGCTGTTTTTT. The rearrangement joins TRBV7-7 to TRBJ2-2, with no clear D. CDR3 size: 14 residues. Germline V gene sequence: CDR1 SSHAT, CDR2 FNYEAQ (reference sequence). Trimming removed 4 bases from V and 4 bases from J, with 10 bases in between.